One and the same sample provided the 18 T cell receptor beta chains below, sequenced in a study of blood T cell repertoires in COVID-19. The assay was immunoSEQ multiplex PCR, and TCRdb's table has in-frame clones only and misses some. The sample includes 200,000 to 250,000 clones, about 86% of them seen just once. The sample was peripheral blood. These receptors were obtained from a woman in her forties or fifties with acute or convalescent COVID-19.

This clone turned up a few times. CDR3 in DNA: TGTGCCAGCTCACCCCCGGGGGGGGGCACTGAAGCTTTCTTT. Translation gives CASSPPGGGTEAFF. This sequence joins TRBV18 and TRBJ1-1; a possible D gene is TRBD1 (5 bases). V shed 3 bases and J shed 4 bases, with 12 bases lying between them. Germline V CDR1 and CDR2: KGHSH, LQKENI. There are 14 residues in the CDR3.

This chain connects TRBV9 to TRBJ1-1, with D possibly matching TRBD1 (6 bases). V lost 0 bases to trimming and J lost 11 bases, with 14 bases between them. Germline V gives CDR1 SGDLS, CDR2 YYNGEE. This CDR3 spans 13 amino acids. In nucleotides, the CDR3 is TGTGCCAGCAGCGTAGCTACGACAGGTTCGGCTTTCTTT. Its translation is CASSVATTGSAFF.

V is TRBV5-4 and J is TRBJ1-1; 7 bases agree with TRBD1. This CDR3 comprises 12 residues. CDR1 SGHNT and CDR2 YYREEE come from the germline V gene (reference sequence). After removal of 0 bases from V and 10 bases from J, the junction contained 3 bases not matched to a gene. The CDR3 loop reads CASSLVGGGAFF. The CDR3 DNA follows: TGTGCCAGCAGCTTGGTAGGGGGCGGAGCTTTCTTT.

In DNA form, the CDR3 reads TGCGCCAGCAGCCAAGATATTATTGGGACAGGGATATGGGATACGCAGTATTTT. Protein product: CASSQDIIGTGIWDTQYF. The chain combines TRBV4-3 with TRBJ2-3; 9 bases fit TRBD1. Losses at the gene ends were 0 bases for V and 6 bases for J; bases not matched to a gene: 13. This CDR3 spans 18 amino acids. Germline CDR1 and CDR2: LGHNA and YSLEER.

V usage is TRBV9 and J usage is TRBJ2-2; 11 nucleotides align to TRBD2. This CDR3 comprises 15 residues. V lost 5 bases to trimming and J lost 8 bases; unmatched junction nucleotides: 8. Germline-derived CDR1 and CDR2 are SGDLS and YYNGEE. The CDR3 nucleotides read TGTGCCAGCAGTGACCAACTAGCGGGGGAGGGGGAGCTGTTTTTT. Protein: CASSDQLAGEGELFF.

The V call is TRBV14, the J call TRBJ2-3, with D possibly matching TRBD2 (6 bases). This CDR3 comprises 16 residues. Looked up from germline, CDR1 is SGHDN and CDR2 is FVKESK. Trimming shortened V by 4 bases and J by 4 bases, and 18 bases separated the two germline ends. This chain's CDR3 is CASSPPGLRGSDTQYF. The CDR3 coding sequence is TGTGCCAGCAGCCCACCGGGACTGCGCGGGTCAGATACGCAGTATTTT.

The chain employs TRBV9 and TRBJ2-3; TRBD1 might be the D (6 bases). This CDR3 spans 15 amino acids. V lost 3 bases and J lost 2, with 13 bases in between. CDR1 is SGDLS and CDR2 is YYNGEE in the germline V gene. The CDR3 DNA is TGTGCCAGCAGCGCACGGACAGCCCCCACAGATACGCAGTATTTT. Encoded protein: CASSARTAPTDTQYF. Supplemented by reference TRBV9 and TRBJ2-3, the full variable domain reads DSGVTQTPKHLITATGQRVTLRCSPRSGDLSVYWYQQSLDQGLQFLIQYYNGEERAKGNILERFSAQQFPDLHSELNLSSLELGDSALYFCASSARTAPTDTQYFGPGTRLTVL.

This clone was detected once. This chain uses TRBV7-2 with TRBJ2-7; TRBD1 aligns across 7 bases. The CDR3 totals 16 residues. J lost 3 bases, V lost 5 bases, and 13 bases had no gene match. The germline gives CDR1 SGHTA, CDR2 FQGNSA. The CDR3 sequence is CASSRTGLERSYEQYF. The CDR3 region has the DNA TGTGCCAGCAGCCGGACAGGTTTGGAACGGAGCTACGAGCAGTACTTC.

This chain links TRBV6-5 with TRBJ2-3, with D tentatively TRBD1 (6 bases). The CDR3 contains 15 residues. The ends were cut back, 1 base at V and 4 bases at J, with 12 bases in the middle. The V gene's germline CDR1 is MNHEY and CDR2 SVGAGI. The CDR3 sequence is CASSYLGGEADTQYF. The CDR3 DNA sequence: TGTGCCAGCAGTTACTTAGGGGGTGAGGCAGATACGCAGTATTTT.

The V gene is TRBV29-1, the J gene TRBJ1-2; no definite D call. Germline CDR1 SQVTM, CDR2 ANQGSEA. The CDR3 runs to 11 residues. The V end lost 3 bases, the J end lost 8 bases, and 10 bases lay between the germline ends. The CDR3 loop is CSVDLGRGYTF. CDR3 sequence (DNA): TGCAGCGTTGATTTGGGCAGAGGCTACACCTTC.

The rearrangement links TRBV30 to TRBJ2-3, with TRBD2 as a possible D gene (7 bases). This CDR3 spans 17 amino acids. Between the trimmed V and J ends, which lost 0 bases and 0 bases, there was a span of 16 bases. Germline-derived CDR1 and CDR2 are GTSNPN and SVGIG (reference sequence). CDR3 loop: CAWSVLGGGTSTDTQYF. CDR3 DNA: TGTGCCTGGAGTGTACTAGGGGGGGGGACTAGCACAGATACGCAGTATTTT.

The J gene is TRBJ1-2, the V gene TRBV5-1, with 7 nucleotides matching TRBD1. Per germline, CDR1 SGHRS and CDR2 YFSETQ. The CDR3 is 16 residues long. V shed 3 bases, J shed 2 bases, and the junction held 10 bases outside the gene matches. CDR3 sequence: CASSSTNPDRNYGYTF. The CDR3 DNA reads TGCGCCAGCAGCTCGACTAACCCGGACAGGAACTATGGCTACACCTTC.

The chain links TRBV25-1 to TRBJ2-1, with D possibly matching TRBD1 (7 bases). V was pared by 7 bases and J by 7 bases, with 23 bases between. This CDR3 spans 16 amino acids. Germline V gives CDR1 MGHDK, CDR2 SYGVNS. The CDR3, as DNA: TGTGCCAGCACCACCAAAGGGCAGGGGGGTTGGAATGAGCAGTTCTTC. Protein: CASTTKGQGGWNEQFF.

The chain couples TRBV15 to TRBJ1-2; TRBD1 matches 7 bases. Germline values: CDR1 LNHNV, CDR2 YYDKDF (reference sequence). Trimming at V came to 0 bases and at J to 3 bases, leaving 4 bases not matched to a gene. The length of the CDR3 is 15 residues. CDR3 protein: CATSRDHDRDYGYTF. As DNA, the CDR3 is TGTGCCACCAGCAGAGATCACGACAGGGACTATGGCTACACCTTC.

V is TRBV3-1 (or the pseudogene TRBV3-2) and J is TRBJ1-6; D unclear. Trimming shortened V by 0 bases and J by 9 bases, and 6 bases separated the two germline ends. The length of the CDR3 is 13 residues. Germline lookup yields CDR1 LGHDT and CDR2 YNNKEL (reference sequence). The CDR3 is CASSQESVSPLHF. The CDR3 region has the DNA TGTGCCAGCAGCCAAGAATCGGTTTCACCCCTCCACTTT.

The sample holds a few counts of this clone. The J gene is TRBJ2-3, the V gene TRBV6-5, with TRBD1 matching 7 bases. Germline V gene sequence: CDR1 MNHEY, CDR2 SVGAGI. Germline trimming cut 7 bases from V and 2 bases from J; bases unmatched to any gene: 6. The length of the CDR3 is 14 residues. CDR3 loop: CASTKGQNTDTQYF. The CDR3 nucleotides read TGTGCCAGCACCAAGGGACAGAACACAGATACGCAGTATTTT.

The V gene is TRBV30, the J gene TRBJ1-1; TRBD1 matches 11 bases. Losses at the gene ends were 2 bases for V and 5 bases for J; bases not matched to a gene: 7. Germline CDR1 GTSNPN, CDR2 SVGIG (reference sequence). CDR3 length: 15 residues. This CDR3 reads CAWSHPGTGGTEAFF. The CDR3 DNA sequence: TGTGCCTGGAGTCACCCTGGGACAGGGGGGACTGAAGCTTTCTTT.

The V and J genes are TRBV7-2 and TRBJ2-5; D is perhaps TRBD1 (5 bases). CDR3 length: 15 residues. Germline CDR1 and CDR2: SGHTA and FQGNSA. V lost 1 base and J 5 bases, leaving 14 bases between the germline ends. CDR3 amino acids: CASSLVRGSHETQYF. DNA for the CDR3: TGTGCCAGCAGCTTAGTTAGGGGTTCTCATGAGACCCAGTACTTC.